The entry below gives a single TCR beta chain sequence along with its context. This clone has just one count. Its antigen remains undetermined. The sample holds no much larger clone one base away, and base qualities are not on file. At the junction V is shortened by 5 bases and J by 1 base, with 11 bases in between. CDR1 and CDR2 are read off the germline V gene as MGHDK and SYGVNS. The CDR3 starts with the cysteine, ends with the phenylalanine, and has 14 residues. The only DNA kept is the CDR3, 42 bases in frame from the first base. TCR libraries were generated with the immunoSEQ multiplex PCR assay, using TCR-beta and/or TCR-alpha/delta assays for each sample. The amplified TCR libraries were sequenced on the Illumina high-throughput platform. The study's own analysis went as follows. Clustering and dimensionality reduction relied on pairwise TCRdist distances among GMM-specific receptors from T cells that were either sorted ex vivo or expanded in vitro. The score assigned to each clinical repertoire was mean NN-distance, meaning the average TCRdist to the nearest 10% of tetramer-positive reference sequences. GEM TCR motif frequency was computed as the fraction of unique TCRs matching known GEM sequences by V/J usage and CDR3 length. Linear discriminant analysis with leave-one-out cross-validation, implemented in scikit-learn, was used to classify active tuberculosis. TCRdb mirrors the immuneACCESS table, restricted to in-frame sequences. Some clones are absent from its copies; in checked studies, under half trace to an unresolved V gene, and the reason for the others is unknown. V and J calls and clone size are as listed in that table; D and trimming were resolved from the DNA. The sample table shows roughly 29,000 clones, and over 90% are seen once. Of the sample, around 4.7% falls within the top ten clones.

The data originate from a study of T cells in tuberculosis (dated by TCRdb to between 2018 and 2020). About the investigation overall: In the study, CD1B tetramers and high-throughput TCR immunosequencing were combined to characterize T cells specific for the mycobacterial lipid antigen glucose monomycolate (GMM). In a South African clinical cohort, IGRA-negative adolescents, IGRA-positive adolescents with latent tuberculosis and adults with active tuberculosis were compared, with 9 to 10 people in each group.

At study entry, a tuberculin skin test and the QuantiFERON-TB GOLD In-Tube IGRA were used to screen adolescents for latent tuberculosis infection. Immunosequencing of unsorted cryopreserved PBMC covered, on average, around 99,000 T cells per clinical donor. Eleven high schools in the Worcester region of the Western Cape, South Africa, served as enrollment sites for adolescents aged 12 to 18 years. Ten or so M. tuberculosis-infected and some ten uninfected adolescents were selected with matching for age and sex. PBMC from adolescents were isolated by density centrifugation from freshly drawn heparinized blood and then cryopreserved. General findings and caveats noted by the study authors: The smaller NN-distances in active tuberculosis patients were driven in part by shorter CDR3-alpha lengths, while the difference seen for TCR-beta was not statistically significant. Active tuberculosis TCR-alpha repertoires showed smaller mean NN-distances to GMM-specific TCRs than IGRA-negative controls, suggesting clonal expansion of these TCRs. Clinical samples were selected based on the availability of cryopreserved specimens, with adults included as active tuberculosis cases and adolescents included as controls. Using GEM motif frequencies, a classifier achieved around 70% accuracy, whereas a classifier built on the diverse GMM-specific repertoire got to more than 85% accuracy (AUROC over 0.8).

The rearranged chain carries TRBV25-1 and TRBJ1-2; TRBD1 might be the D gene, on 5 matching bases. Sequenced: PBMCs. This receptor was obtained from a donor aged 10-35 years with latent tuberculosis or without tuberculosis infection. The CDR3 corresponds to CASSRAGGNYGYTF. The sequence in DNA is TGTGCCAGCAGTAGAGCGGGGGGTAACTATGGCTACACCTTC.